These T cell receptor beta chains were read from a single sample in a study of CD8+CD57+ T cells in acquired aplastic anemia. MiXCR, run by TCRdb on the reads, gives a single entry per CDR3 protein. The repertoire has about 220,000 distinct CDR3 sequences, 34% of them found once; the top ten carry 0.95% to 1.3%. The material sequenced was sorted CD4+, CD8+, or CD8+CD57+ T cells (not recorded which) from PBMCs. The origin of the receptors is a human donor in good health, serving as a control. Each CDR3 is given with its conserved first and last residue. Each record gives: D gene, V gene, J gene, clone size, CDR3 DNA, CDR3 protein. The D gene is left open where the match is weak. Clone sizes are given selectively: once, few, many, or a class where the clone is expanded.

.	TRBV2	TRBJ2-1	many	TGTGCCAGCAGTGAATCCGGAGACAGGGAGGGTCGGAATGAGCAGTTCTTC	CASSESGDREGRNEQFF
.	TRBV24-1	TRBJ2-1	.	TGTGCCACCAGTGATGCTGGGCGAGGCATTAGCTCCTACAATAAGCAGTTCTTC	CATSDAGRGISSYNKQFF
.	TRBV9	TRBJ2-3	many	TGTGCCAGCAGCGTAGAGGCGGATACGCAGTATTTT	CASSVEADTQYF
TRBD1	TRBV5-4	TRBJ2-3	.	TGTGCCAGCAGCTTGGCCGGGACAGGGGGTGCAGATACGCAGTATTTT	CASSLAGTGGADTQYF
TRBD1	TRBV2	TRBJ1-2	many	TGTGCCAGCGCTGGACAGGTAGCCTATGGCTACACCTTC	CASAGQVAYGYTF
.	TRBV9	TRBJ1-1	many	TGTGCCAGCAGCGTCCTGGGGCCTGGGACGGCCACTGAAGCTTTCTTT	CASSVLGPGTATEAFF
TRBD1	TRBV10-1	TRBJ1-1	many	TGCGCCAGCAGTGAGTCGAGGACAGGGACGAACACTGAAGCTTTCTTT	CASSESRTGTNTEAFF
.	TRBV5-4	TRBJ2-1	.	TGTGCCAGCAGCTTGTCTCCCGACGGTTACAATGAGCAGTTCTTC	CASSLSPDGYNEQFF
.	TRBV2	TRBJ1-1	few	TGTGCCAGCAGTTACAGGGTTGTGGGTGAAGCTTTCTTT	CASSYRVVGEAFF
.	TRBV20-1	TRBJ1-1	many	TGCAGTGCTAGTGTCAATCCCGGAGTTGGTTGGGGGAACACTGAAGCTTTCTTT	CSASVNPGVGWGNTEAFF
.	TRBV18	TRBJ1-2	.	TGTGCCAGCTCACCTTCGACAGGCGGTGAGGGCTACACCTTC	CASSPSTGGEGYTF
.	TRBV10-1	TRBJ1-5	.	TGCGCCAGCAGTGGGGACCTGGGGCAGCCCCAGCATTTT	CASSGDLGQPQHF
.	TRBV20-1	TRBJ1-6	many	TGCAGTGCTAGAGATCTGAACTCCTATAATTCACCCCTCCACTTT	CSARDLNSYNSPLHF
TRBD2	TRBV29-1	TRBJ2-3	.	TGCAGCGTTTCTAGCGGTGGAAATACGCAGTATTTT	CSVSSGGNTQYF
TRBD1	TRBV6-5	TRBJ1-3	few	TGTGCCAGCAGTTACGGCGGACAGGGGACTGGAAACACCATATATTTT	CASSYGGQGTGNTIYF
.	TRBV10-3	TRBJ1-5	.	TGTGCCTTACCCCTAAACCCGGGGGGAAGCAATCAGCCCCAGCATTTT	CALPLNPGGSNQPQHF
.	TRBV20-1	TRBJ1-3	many	TGCAGTGCTAGTCTCGGGTTTCCTGGAAACACCATATATTTT	CSASLGFPGNTIYF
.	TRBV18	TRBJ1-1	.	TGTGCCAGCTCACAAGGGTTCAACACTGAAGCTTTCTTT	CASSQGFNTEAFF
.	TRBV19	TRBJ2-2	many	TGTGCCAGTGGGGGAGATCGAAACACCGGGGAGCTGTTTTTT	CASGGDRNTGELFF
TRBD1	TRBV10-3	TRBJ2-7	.	TGTGCCATCAAGGAGTCTGGGACAGGGACGCAGCAGTACTTC	CAIKESGTGTQQYF
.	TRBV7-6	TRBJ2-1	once	TGTGCCAGCAGCTTAGGGTTGGGGGACAATGAGCAGTTCTTC	CASSLGLGDNEQFF